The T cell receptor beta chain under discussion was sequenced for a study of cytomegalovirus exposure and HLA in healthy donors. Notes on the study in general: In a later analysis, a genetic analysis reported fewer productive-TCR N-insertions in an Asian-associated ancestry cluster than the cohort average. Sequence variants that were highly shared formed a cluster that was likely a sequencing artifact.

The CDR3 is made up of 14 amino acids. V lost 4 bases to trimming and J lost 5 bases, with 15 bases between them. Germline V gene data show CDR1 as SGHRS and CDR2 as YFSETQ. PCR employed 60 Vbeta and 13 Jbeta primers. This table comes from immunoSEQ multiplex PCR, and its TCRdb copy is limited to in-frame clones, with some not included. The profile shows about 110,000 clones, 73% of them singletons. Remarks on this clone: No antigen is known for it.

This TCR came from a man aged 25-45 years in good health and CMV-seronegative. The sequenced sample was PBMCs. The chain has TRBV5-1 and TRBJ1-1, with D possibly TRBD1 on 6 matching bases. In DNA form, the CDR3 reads TGCGCCAGCAGCGAAGGGAGGGGGGCGACTGAAGCTTTCTTT. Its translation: CASSEGRGATEAFF.